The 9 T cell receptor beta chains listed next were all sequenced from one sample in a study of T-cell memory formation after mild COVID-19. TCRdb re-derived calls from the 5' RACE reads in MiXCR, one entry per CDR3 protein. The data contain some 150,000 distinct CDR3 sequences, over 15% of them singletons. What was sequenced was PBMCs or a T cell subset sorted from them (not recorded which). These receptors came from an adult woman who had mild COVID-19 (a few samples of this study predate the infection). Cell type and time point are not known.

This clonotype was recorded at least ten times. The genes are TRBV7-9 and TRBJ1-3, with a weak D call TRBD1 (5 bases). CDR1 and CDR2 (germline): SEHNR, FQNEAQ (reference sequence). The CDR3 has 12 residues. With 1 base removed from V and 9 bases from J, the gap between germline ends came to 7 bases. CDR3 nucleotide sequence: TGTGCCAGCAGCTTAGATGGGGGCACCATATATTTT. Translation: CASSLDGGTIYF.

The CDR3 sequence: CSARGHGGQLNSPLHF. In nucleotides, the CDR3 is TGCAGTGCTAGAGGGCACGGGGGACAGCTTAATTCACCCCTCCACTTT. The rearrangement links TRBV20-1 to TRBJ1-6; 7 nucleotides agree with TRBD1. J gave up 6 bases and V 1 base, and 9 bases lay outside the gene matches. Germline V CDR1 and CDR2: DFQATT, SNEGSKA (reference sequence). The CDR3 is 16 residues long.

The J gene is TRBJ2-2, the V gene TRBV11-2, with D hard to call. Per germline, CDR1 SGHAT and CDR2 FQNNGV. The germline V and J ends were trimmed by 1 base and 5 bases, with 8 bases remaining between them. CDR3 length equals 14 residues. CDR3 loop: CASSLGVETGELFF. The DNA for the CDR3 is TGTGCCAGCAGCTTAGGGGTGGAAACCGGGGAGCTGTTTTTT. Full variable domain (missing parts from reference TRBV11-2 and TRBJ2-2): EAGVAQSPRYKIIEKRQSVAFWCNPISGHATLYWYQQILGQGPKLLIQFQNNGVVDDSQLPKDRFSAERLKGVDSTLKIQPAKLEDSAVYLCASSLGVETGELFFGEGSRLTVL.

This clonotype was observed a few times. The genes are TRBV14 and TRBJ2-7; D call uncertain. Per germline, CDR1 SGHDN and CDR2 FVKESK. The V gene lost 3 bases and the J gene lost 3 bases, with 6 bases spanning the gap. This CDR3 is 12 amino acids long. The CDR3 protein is CASSHTYYEQYF. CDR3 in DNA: TGTGCCAGCAGCCATACGTACTACGAGCAGTACTTC.

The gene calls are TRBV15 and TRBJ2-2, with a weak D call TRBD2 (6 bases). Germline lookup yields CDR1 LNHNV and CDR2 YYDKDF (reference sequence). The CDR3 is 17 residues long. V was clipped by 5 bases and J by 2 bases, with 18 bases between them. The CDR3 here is CATSLPWISGNTGELFF. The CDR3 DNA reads TGTGCCACCAGCCTTCCCTGGATTAGCGGAAACACCGGGGAGCTGTTTTTT.

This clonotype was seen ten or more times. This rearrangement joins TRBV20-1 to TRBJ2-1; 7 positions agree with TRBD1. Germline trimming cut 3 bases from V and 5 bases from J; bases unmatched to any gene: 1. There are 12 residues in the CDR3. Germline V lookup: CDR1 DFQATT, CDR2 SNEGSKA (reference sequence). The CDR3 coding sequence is TGCAGTGCTAGCCAGGGGGACAATGAGCAGTTCTTC. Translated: CSASQGDNEQFF.

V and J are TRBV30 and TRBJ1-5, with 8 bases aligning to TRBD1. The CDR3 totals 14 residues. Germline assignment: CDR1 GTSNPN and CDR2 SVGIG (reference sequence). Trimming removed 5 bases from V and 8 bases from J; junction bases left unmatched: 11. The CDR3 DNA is TGTGCCTGGGATCGGCAGGGGGCGAGGGAGCCCCAGCATTTT. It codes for CAWDRQGAREPQHF.

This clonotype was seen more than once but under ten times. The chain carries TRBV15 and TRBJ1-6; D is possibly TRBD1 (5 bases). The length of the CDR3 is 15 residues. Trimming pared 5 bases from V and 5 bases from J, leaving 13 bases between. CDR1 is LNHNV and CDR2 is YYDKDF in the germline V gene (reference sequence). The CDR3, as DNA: TGTGCCACCAGCGTCCGACAGAAAAATAATTCACCCCTCCACTTT. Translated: CATSVRQKNNSPLHF.

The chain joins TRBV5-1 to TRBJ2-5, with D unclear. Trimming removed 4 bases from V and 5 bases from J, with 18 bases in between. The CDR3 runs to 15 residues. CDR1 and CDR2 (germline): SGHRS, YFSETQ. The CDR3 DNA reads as TGCGCCAGCAGCCACCGGCACGGACCCGGGGAGACCCAGTACTTC. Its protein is CASSHRHGPGETQYF.